This T cell receptor beta chain was sequenced during a study of human T cells and chemical hapten exposure. As for the study in general: Patch tests containing 0.01% DPC, applied to the upper back, were read at 6 days. Overall study findings and caveats: In comparison with controls, expanded TCRs gave rise to a significantly larger number of large CDR3 similarity clusters.

Separate cDNA molecules received unique molecular identifiers, which the library attached to them. TCRdb used MiXCR to reprocess the RACE reads, holding one entry per CDR3 protein. This sample has nearly 350,000 distinct CDR3 sequences; around 7% occur once, and the top ten carry less than 10%. This CDR3 contains 16 residues. Germline assignment: CDR1 SEHNR and CDR2 FQNEAQ (reference sequence). V lost 5 bases to trimming and J lost 6 bases, with 19 bases between them. Time point of the sample: patch test 1, 2 weeks after DPC sensitization. Treatment specified: therapeutic diphenylcyclopropenone sensitization with weekly scalp DPC. This clonotype was seen only a few times. The target antigen is unknown.

The source of this sequence is a woman aged 18-29 years with alopecia areata. Some clones in this sample may be carry-over from other donors' samples. The specimen was whole blood, collected in connection with sensitization to the hapten diphenylcyclopropenone (DPC). The chain employs TRBV7-9 and TRBJ2-2; D might be TRBD1 (6 bases). The CDR3 loop is CASSGDRDNGAGELFF. CDR3 nucleotide sequence: TGTGCCAGCAGCGGAGACCGGGACAACGGGGCCGGGGAGCTGTTTTTT.